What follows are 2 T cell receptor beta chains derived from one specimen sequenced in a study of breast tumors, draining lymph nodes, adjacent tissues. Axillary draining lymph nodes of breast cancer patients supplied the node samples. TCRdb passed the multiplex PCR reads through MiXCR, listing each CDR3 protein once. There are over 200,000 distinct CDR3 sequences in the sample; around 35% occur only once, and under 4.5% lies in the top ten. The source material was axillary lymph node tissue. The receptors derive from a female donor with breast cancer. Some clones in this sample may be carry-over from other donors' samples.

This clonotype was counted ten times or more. Here the CDR3 DNA reads TGCAGTGCTAGAGCAGGTAGCGGGGGGTTAGACACCGGGGAGCTGTTTTTT. Its protein is CSARAGSGGLDTGELFF. The J gene is TRBJ2-2, the V gene TRBV20-1; TRBD2 aligns across 10 bases. The J segment lost 3 bases and the V segment lost 1 base, leaving 8 bases of the junction unmatched. Germline-derived CDR1 and CDR2 are DFQATT and SNEGSKA (reference sequence). This CDR3 spans 17 amino acids.

In nucleotides, the CDR3 is TGTGCCAGCAACCAACCAGGGGGGAGCGCTGGGGCCAACGTCCTGACTTTC. Translation: CASNQPGGSAGANVLTF. V is TRBV25-1 and J is TRBJ2-6, with D possibly being TRBD1 (7 bases). The V gene's germline CDR1 is MGHDK and CDR2 SYGVNS. The CDR3 has 17 amino acids. Trimming removed 7 bases at V and 2 bases at J, with 18 bases between.